This T cell receptor beta chain was sequenced during a study of blood T cell repertoires in COVID-19. Study information: Sites in the United States, Italy and Spain provided acute and convalescent COVID-19 samples. T cells, B-cell-depleted T cells, or PBMCs supplied cDNA or gDNA.

Study processing details: From reference gene primer amplification, estimates of nucleated cell counts were derived. The method was immunoSEQ multiplex PCR; TCRdb's version includes in-frame clones alone and lacks a portion of them. That table gives V, J and clone size, and the DNA gave D and trimming. The profile covers 200,000 to 250,000 clones, with around three quarters appearing a single time and about 7% taken by the ten largest. V lost 0 bases to trimming and J lost 8 bases, with 7 bases between them. The CDR3 is made up of 12 amino acids. Germline loops: CDR1 PRHDT, CDR2 FYEKMQ (reference sequence).

The material sequenced was peripheral blood. The chain is built from TRBV13 and TRBJ1-1; tentative D call: TRBD1 (5 bases). The receptor was isolated from an older woman with acute or convalescent COVID-19. CDR3 DNA sequence: TGTGCCAGCAGCTTAGGACAGGACGAAGCTTTCTTT. Translating gives CASSLGQDEAFF.